The source of this TCR beta chain is a study of shared clonotypes between healthy human individuals. General study results and limits: Generally, estimated richness proved larger in naive subsets than it did in memory subsets. With few donors, the genetic and exposure-history diversity represented was limited.

CDR3 size: 17 residues. Germline V gene data show CDR1 as SGHRS and CDR2 as YFSETQ. With 3 bases clipped from V and 1 base from J, the junction kept 10 bases outside the gene matches. Adult Caucasians living in Nashville, Tennessee made up all of the donors. Comment on this clone: Antigen specificity is unknown.

Each PCR replicate from the sorted subsets contained around 0.2 ug DNA, which is roughly 33,000 T cell genomes. The data were produced by immunoSEQ multiplex PCR, yet TCRdb's version contains in-frame clones alone and is incomplete. The sample has 2,500,000 or so clones, less than 95% seen once. The sequenced sample was naive CD4+ T cells from PBMCs. Subset indicated: CD45RA+ positively selected. The chain joins TRBV5-1 to TRBJ2-7; 10 bases are shared with TRBD2. The clonotype comes from a man aged 18 to 35 in good health. Some clones in this sample may be carry-over from other donors' samples. The chain's CDR3 is CASSSLLTSGPSYEQYF. The CDR3 coding sequence is TGCGCCAGCAGCTCCCTCCTGACTAGCGGGCCGTCCTACGAGCAGTACTTC.